This TCR beta chain emerged from a study of blood T cell repertoires in COVID-19. Whole-study context: Both acute and convalescent COVID-19 samples were obtained from the United States, Italy and Spain.

Original methodology: Estimated nucleated cell counts came from reference gene primer amplification. The method was immunoSEQ multiplex PCR; TCRdb's version includes in-frame clones alone and lacks a portion of them. That table furnishes V, J and clone size, whereas the DNA furnished D and trimming. Found here are a few hundred thousand clones, approximately 85% of them singletons; the top ten hold over 1.5%. With 3 bases clipped from V and 7 bases from J, the junction kept 7 bases outside the gene matches. Germline CDR1 MNHEY, CDR2 SVGAGI. This CDR3 has 14 residues. This TCR was sampled from a woman in her 50s who had recovered from COVID-19. The sequenced sample was PBMCs or T cells enriched from blood (not recorded which). This chain joins TRBV6-5 and TRBJ1-2; 8 positions match TRBD1. CDR3 loop: CASSYAGGKSGYTF. The DNA for the CDR3 is TGTGCCAGCAGTTATGCAGGGGGCAAAAGTGGCTACACCTTC.